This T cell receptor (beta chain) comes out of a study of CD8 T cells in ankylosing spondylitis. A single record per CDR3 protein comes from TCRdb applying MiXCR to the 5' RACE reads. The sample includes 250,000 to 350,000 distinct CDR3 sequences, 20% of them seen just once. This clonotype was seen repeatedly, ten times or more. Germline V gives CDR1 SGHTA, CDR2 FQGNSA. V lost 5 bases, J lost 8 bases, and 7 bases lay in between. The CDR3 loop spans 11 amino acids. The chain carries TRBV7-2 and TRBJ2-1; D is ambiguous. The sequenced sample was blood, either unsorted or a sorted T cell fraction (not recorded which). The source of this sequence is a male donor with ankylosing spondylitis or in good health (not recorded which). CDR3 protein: CASSNFYEQFF. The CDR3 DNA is TGTGCCAGCAGCAATTTTTATGAGCAGTTCTTC.